This T cell receptor beta chain comes out of a study of T cell changes during pregnancy in multiple sclerosis. Here immunoSEQ multiplex PCR was the method, and the copy in TCRdb shows in-frame clones only, minus some. This table has roughly 100,000 clones, around nine tenths appearing once. The CDR3 is made up of 15 amino acids. Germline V CDR1 and CDR2: SGHNT, YYREEE (reference sequence). Trimming stripped 4 bases from V and 3 bases from J, with 16 bases between. The clonotype was recovered from a female donor with multiple sclerosis, enrolled in a pregnancy study. The chain uses TRBV5-4 and TRBJ1-1; D not certain. The sample in question was peripheral blood, obtained after pregnancy. The CDR3 DNA sequence: TGTGCCAGCAGCCCCCCCAGAGGGTTAGACACTGAAGCTTTCTTT. As protein: CASSPPRGLDTEAFF.